The rows below give T cell receptor beta chains drawn from one sample of a study of cytomegalovirus exposure and HLA in healthy donors. Here immunoSEQ multiplex PCR was the method, and the copy in TCRdb shows in-frame clones only, minus some. The sample has 95,000 to 150,000 clones. The sample taken for sequencing was PBMCs. The source of these receptors is a man in his late teens or twenties in good health and CMV-seronegative. Both conserved end residues are part of each CDR3. Each record gives: J gene, D gene, V gene, CDR3 protein, CDR3 DNA. The D gene is left open where the match is weak.

j_gene: TRBJ2-6; d_gene: NA; v_gene: TRBV9; CDR3aa: CASSADILLGANVLTF; CDR3nt: TGTGCCAGCAGCGCTGACATTCTCTTGGGGGCCAACGTCCTGACTTTC
j_gene: TRBJ1-6; d_gene: NA; v_gene: TRBV30; CDR3aa: CAWSTEKRVGSPLHF; CDR3nt: TGTGCCTGGTCAACGGAAAAACGGGTTGGTTCACCCCTCCACTTT
j_gene: TRBJ1-1; d_gene: NA; v_gene: TRBV5-1; CDR3aa: CASSLPPGTEAFF; CDR3nt: TGCGCCAGCAGCTTACCGCCCGGCACTGAAGCTTTCTTT
j_gene: TRBJ2-7; d_gene: NA; v_gene: TRBV21-1; CDR3aa: CASSNSSYEQYF; CDR3nt: TGTGCCAGCAGCAACAGCTCCTACGAGCAGTACTTC
j_gene: TRBJ1-2; d_gene: NA; v_gene: TRBV7-9; CDR3aa: CATTEGAANYGYTF; CDR3nt: TGTGCCACCACGGAGGGTGCAGCTAACTATGGCTACACCTTC
j_gene: TRBJ2-7; d_gene: TRBD2; v_gene: TRBV9; CDR3aa: CASSLGTSGGEQYF; CDR3nt: TGTGCCAGCAGCCTGGGGACTAGCGGGGGCGAGCAGTACTTC
j_gene: TRBJ1-2; d_gene: TRBD1; v_gene: TRBV9; CDR3aa: CASSARDRGSAGYTF; CDR3nt: TGTGCCAGCAGCGCCCGGGACAGGGGTTCGGCTGGCTACACCTTC
j_gene: TRBJ2-7; d_gene: NA; v_gene: TRBV6-1; CDR3aa: CASSSSGQVYEQYF; CDR3nt: NA
j_gene: TRBJ1-1; d_gene: TRBD1; v_gene: TRBV27; CDR3aa: CASSPPPTGTAMNTEAFF; CDR3nt: TGTGCCAGCAGTCCCCCCCCTACCGGGACAGCCATGAACACTGAAGCTTTCTTT
j_gene: TRBJ2-5; d_gene: NA; v_gene: TRBV5-4; CDR3aa: CASSPKRNQETQYF; CDR3nt: TGTGCCAGCAGCCCCAAGCGGAACCAAGAGACCCAGTACTTC
j_gene: TRBJ1-2; d_gene: NA; v_gene: TRBV5-6; CDR3aa: CASSRTVRDYGYTF; CDR3nt: TGTGCCAGCAGCAGGACTGTCCGTGACTATGGCTACACCTTC
j_gene: TRBJ1-1; d_gene: NA; v_gene: TRBV5-1; CDR3aa: CASSLRGTEAFF; CDR3nt: TGCGCCAGCAGCTTACGGGGAACTGAAGCTTTCTTT
j_gene: TRBJ2-2; d_gene: NA; v_gene: TRBV19; CDR3aa: CASSITLDFANTGELFF; CDR3nt: TGTGCCAGTAGTATCACTCTGGACTTCGCGAACACCGGGGAGCTGTTTTTT
j_gene: TRBJ1-2; d_gene: TRBD1; v_gene: TRBV11-2; CDR3aa: CASSLVGQHYGYTF; CDR3nt: TGTGCCAGCAGCTTAGTGGGACAGCACTATGGCTACACCTTC
j_gene: TRBJ2-3; d_gene: NA; v_gene: TRBV4-1; CDR3aa: CASSQDLPIAQSTDTQYF; CDR3nt: TGCGCCAGCAGCCAAGATCTCCCTATAGCGCAGAGCACAGATACGCAGTATTTT
j_gene: TRBJ2-7; d_gene: NA; v_gene: TRBV4-1; CDR3aa: CASSQDIVSGQRDYEQYF; CDR3nt: TGCGCCAGCAGCCAAGATATTGTGAGTGGGCAGAGAGACTACGAGCAGTACTTC
j_gene: TRBJ2-7; d_gene: TRBD1; v_gene: TRBV6-5; CDR3aa: CASNGQGAGAYEQYF; CDR3nt: TGTGCCAGCAACGGACAGGGGGCCGGAGCCTACGAGCAGTACTTC
j_gene: TRBJ1-1; d_gene: TRBD1; v_gene: TRBV5-1; CDR3aa: CASSPGQGLEAFF; CDR3nt: TGCGCCAGCAGCCCAGGACAGGGCCTTGAAGCTTTCTTT
j_gene: TRBJ2-5; d_gene: TRBD2; v_gene: TRBV10-2; CDR3aa: CASSDNGLAEETQYF; CDR3nt: TGCGCCAGCAGTGATAACGGACTAGCGGAAGAGACCCAGTACTTC
j_gene: TRBJ1-1; d_gene: NA; v_gene: TRBV7-9; CDR3aa: CASSSTQGTEAFF; CDR3nt: TGTGCCAGCAGCTCCACCCAGGGTACTGAAGCTTTCTTT
j_gene: TRBJ1-2; d_gene: TRBD1; v_gene: TRBV6-5; CDR3aa: CASSSLAGTDYGYTF; CDR3nt: TGTGCCAGCAGTTCTCTTGCCGGGACAGACTATGGCTACACCTTC
j_gene: TRBJ2-7; d_gene: NA; v_gene: TRBV5-1; CDR3aa: CASSLADGAYEQYF; CDR3nt: TGCGCCAGCAGCTTAGCTGACGGAGCCTACGAGCAGTACTTC
j_gene: TRBJ1-3; d_gene: NA; v_gene: TRBV4-1; CDR3aa: CASSQHTGDPGNTMYF; CDR3nt: TGCGCCAGCAGCCAACATACAGGTGACCCTGGAAACACCATGTATTTT
j_gene: TRBJ2-7; d_gene: TRBD1; v_gene: TRBV5-4; CDR3aa: CASSLPGQASYEQYF; CDR3nt: TGTGCCAGCAGCCTACCGGGACAGGCCTCCTACGAGCAGTACTTC
j_gene: TRBJ1-5; d_gene: NA; v_gene: TRBV5-1; CDR3aa: CASSLGAANSNQPQHF; CDR3nt: TGCGCCAGCAGCTTGGGGGCCGCTAATAGCAATCAGCCCCAGCATTTT
j_gene: TRBJ2-7; d_gene: NA; v_gene: TRBV6-5; CDR3aa: CASSYRVSYEQYF; CDR3nt: TGTGCCAGCAGTTATCGGGTCTCCTACGAGCAGTACTTC
j_gene: TRBJ1-5; d_gene: NA; v_gene: TRBV18; CDR3aa: CASSPGQGLNQPQHF; CDR3nt: TGTGCCAGCTCACCAGGGCAGGGCCTCAATCAGCCCCAGCATTTT
j_gene: TRBJ1-1; d_gene: NA; v_gene: TRBV30; CDR3aa: CACVGRGPEAFF; CDR3nt: TGTGCCTGTGTGGGCAGGGGCCCTGAAGCTTTCTTT
j_gene: TRBJ2-7; d_gene: TRBD1; v_gene: TRBV6-1; CDR3aa: CASSWDRGYEQYF; CDR3nt: TGTGCCAGCAGCTGGGACAGGGGCTACGAGCAGTACTTC
j_gene: TRBJ2-5; d_gene: NA; v_gene: TRBV29-1; CDR3aa: CSVEDGGSRTQYF; CDR3nt: TGCAGCGTTGAAGATGGAGGGTCACGGACCCAGTACTTC
j_gene: TRBJ2-4; d_gene: TRBD1; v_gene: TRBV7-9; CDR3aa: CASSSLQGVYNIQYF; CDR3nt: TGTGCCAGCAGCTCACTCCAGGGGGTGTACAACATTCAGTACTTC
j_gene: TRBJ2-7; d_gene: NA; v_gene: TRBV7-3; CDR3aa: CASSPSPGYIYEQYF; CDR3nt: TGTGCCAGCAGCCCTTCCCCAGGGTACATCTACGAGCAGTACTTC
j_gene: TRBJ2-1; d_gene: NA; v_gene: TRBV6-6; CDR3aa: CASSLEDEQFF; CDR3nt: TGTGCCAGCAGTCTGGAGGATGAGCAGTTCTTC
j_gene: TRBJ1-2; d_gene: NA; v_gene: TRBV19; CDR3aa: CASSIEQNYGYTF; CDR3nt: TGTGCCAGTAGTATCGAACAAAACTATGGCTACACCTTC
j_gene: TRBJ2-7; d_gene: TRBD1; v_gene: TRBV18; CDR3aa: CASLGQVNSYEQYF; CDR3nt: TGTGCCAGCCTAGGACAGGTGAACTCCTACGAGCAGTACTTC
j_gene: TRBJ2-7; d_gene: TRBD1; v_gene: TRBV18; CDR3aa: CASSPDRVFTEQYF; CDR3nt: TGTGCCAGCTCACCAGACAGGGTTTTCACCGAGCAGTACTTC
j_gene: TRBJ2-5; d_gene: NA; v_gene: TRBV29-1; CDR3aa: CSVKTRFLETQYF; CDR3nt: TGCAGCGTGAAGACTAGGTTCCTAGAGACCCAGTACTTC
j_gene: TRBJ2-3; d_gene: NA; v_gene: TRBV11-2; CDR3aa: CASSLDRVKEHF; CDR3nt: TGTGCCAGCAGCTTAGATCGGGTTAAGGAGCATTTT